A single sample gave rise to the 11 T cell receptor beta chains below, sequenced in a study of tumor-infiltrating lymphocytes in primary liver carcinoma. With a constant-region primer, TCR beta cDNA was made from 500 ng of total RNA. Libraries for TCR beta were built through three nested multiplex PCR rounds, which together made up a slightly modified ARM-PCR procedure. TRBV1-TRBV30 forward and Cbeta reverse primers drove the first two roughly 10-cycle rounds. TCRdb called the multiplex PCR reads again in MiXCR, with one record for every CDR3 protein. Of approximately 110,000 distinct CDR3 sequences listed, 50% to 70% are singletons. Unsorted bulk tissue (roughly 17-32 mg) underwent RNA and DNA co-extraction. The sequencing sample was made of liver tumor tissue from sampling region 1. Subset denoted: tumor region T1, superior pole. These receptors all come from a woman in her fifties or sixties with primary liver carcinoma and hepatitis B virus infection.

The sample holds many counts of this clonotype. The CDR3 protein is CASSESGRESGEQFF. CDR3 nucleotide sequence: TGCGCCAGCAGTGAAAGCGGGAGGGAGTCCGGTGAGCAGTTCTTC. This sequence joins TRBV10-1 and TRBJ2-1, with 10 bases identical to TRBD2. There are 15 residues in the CDR3. CDR1 and CDR2 from the germline V gene are WNHNN and SYGVQD (reference sequence). V lost 3 bases, J lost 9 bases, and 8 bases stayed unmatched.

Concerning this clonotype: A much larger clone lies a single base off, so this may be a read error. The chain has TRBV24-1 and TRBJ2-3, with D hard to call. V was shortened by 5 bases and J by 4 bases, with 6 bases between the two germline ends. The CDR3 sequence is 12 residues long. From germline, CDR1 is KGHDR and CDR2 SFDVKD. CDR3 nucleotide sequence: TGTGCCACCAGTGCATGGGCAGATACGCAGTATTTT. It codes for CATSAWADTQYF.

In the case of this clonotype: An end of the junction differs from the germline gene, which may be a read error. The chain has TRBV20-1 and TRBJ2-6; D is possibly TRBD2 (7 bases). The CDR3 spans 18 residues. Germline CDR1 DFQATT, CDR2 SNEGSKA (reference sequence). The CDR3 here is CSASRQGGMVAGTNVLSF. The DNA of the CDR3 is TGCAGTGCTAGTCGGCAGGGAGGGATGGTTGCTGGGACAAACGTCCTGTCTTTC.

The CDR3 DNA reads as TGTGCCAGCAGTGAATGGCCGGGGCGGGAGACCCAGTACTTC. Translation gives CASSEWPGRETQYF. The chain uses TRBV25-1 and TRBJ2-5, with D possibly called TRBD1 or TRBD2 (5 bases each). Germline assignment: CDR1 MGHDK and CDR2 SYGVNS. This CDR3 has 14 residues. V lost 1 base, J lost 5 bases, and 11 bases lay in between.

The CDR3 DNA is TGTGCCAGCAGCCCAGGGGACTTCCTCCGGGATACGCAGTATTTT. Translating it yields CASSPGDFLRDTQYF. The V gene is TRBV7-2, the J gene TRBJ2-3; perhaps D is TRBD1 or TRBD2 (6 bases each). The CDR3 is 15 residues long. The V and J ends lost 5 bases and 6 bases respectively, with 18 bases between them. Per germline, CDR1 SGHTA and CDR2 FQGNSA.

This clonotype was seen more than once but under ten times. V is TRBV28 and J is TRBJ2-5; D not certain. Trimming took off 6 bases at V and 1 base at J, with 9 bases between the two ends. The CDR3 covers 13 residues. Per germline, CDR1 MDHEN and CDR2 SYDVKM. The CDR3 coding sequence is TGTGCCAGCAGCCCGCGCCCCCAAGAGACCCAGTACTTC. Translated, it gives CASSPRPQETQYF.

The gene calls are TRBV11-2 and TRBJ2-5; D is uncertain. Germline CDR1 SGHAT, CDR2 FQNNGV. This CDR3 has 11 amino acids. V gave up 10 bases and J gave up 5 bases, with 11 bases separating them. The CDR3 is CAISLSETQYF. The CDR3 DNA is TGTGCCATTAGCTTAAGTGAGACCCAGTACTTC.

A note on this clonotype: A much larger clone lies one base from this, so it may be a read error. The chain has TRBV12-3 or TRBV12-4 and TRBJ1-2; D gene unclear. This CDR3 contains 12 residues. The chain's CDR3 is CVSSLRGYGYTF. Written as DNA, the CDR3 is TGTGTCAGCAGTTTGCGGGGCTATGGCTACACCTTC.

This clonotype was picked up a small number of times. The chain uses TRBV11-2 and TRBJ2-7; TRBD2 agrees at 9 bases. This CDR3 spans 20 amino acids. CDR1 and CDR2 from the germline V gene are SGHAT and FQNNGV. V lost 5 bases and J lost 2; bases outside the gene matches: 22. CDR3 DNA: TGTGCCAGCAGCGCCACTTCCCGACAAGCGGGAGGTCAGAAACCCTACGAGCAGTACTTC. Translated, it gives CASSATSRQAGGQKPYEQYF. The full variable domain, in which reference TRBV11-2 and TRBJ2-7 provide the parts outside the CDR3, is EAGVAQSPRYKIIEKRQSVAFWCNPISGHATLYWYQQILGQGPKLLIQFQNNGVVDDSQLPKDRFSAERLKGVDSTLKIQPAKLEDSAVYLCASSATSRQAGGQKPYEQYFGPGTRLTVT.

V is TRBV7-8 and J is TRBJ1-5, with a weak D call TRBD1 (5 bases). CDR1 and CDR2 from the germline V gene are SGHVS and FQNEAQ. The CDR3 length is 15 residues. V was clipped by 1 base and J by 4 bases, with 11 bases between them. CDR3 loop: CASSLVVGVNQPQHF. DNA of the CDR3: TGTGCCAGCAGCTTAGTCGTAGGGGTTAATCAGCCCCAGCATTTT.

This clonotype was detected ten times or more. This rearrangement joins TRBV29-1 to TRBJ1-1, with 11 bases identical to TRBD1. In germline, CDR1 is SQVTM, CDR2 ANQGSEA. This CDR3 is 15 amino acids long. The trim removed 6 bases at V and 0 bases at J, leaving 6 bases unmatched. CDR3 protein: CSVVGTGGLNTEAFF. CDR3 DNA sequence: TGCAGCGTGGTAGGGACAGGGGGTTTGAACACTGAAGCTTTCTTT.